A selection of T cell receptor beta chains follows, all from one sample in a study of cytomegalovirus exposure and HLA in healthy donors. The data were produced by immunoSEQ multiplex PCR, yet TCRdb's version contains in-frame clones alone and is incomplete. The table lists 200,000 to 250,000 clones, 80% to 90% of them singletons, with around 1% in the top ten. Sequenced sample: PBMCs. These TCRs come from a woman aged 18-30 years in good health and CMV-seronegative. CDR3s leave out the opening cysteine and the closing phenylalanine or tryptophan. Fields, in order: CDR3 length, J gene, clone size, V gene, CDR3 protein. A row's size may be missing; if present it is once, few, many or a size class.

>12|TRBJ2-1|.|TRBV5-1
ASSLGLAGNEQF
>15|TRBJ2-7|.|TRBV5-1
ASSARQGALGLGEQY
>15|TRBJ1-5|.|TRBV7-3
ASSPQLGGRVDQPQH
>13|TRBJ2-7|few|TRBV7-9
ASSPPGTSVSEQY
>12|TRBJ2-2|.|TRBV10-3
ATPEISGIGELF
>10|TRBJ2-7|.|TRBV4-1
ASSQDRVLQY
>11|TRBJ1-5|once|TRBV7-8
ASSLRSYQPQH
>13|TRBJ1-4|.|TRBV18
ASSPTGGFNEKLF
>12|TRBJ2-7|.|TRBV19
ASRRYAAEYEQY
>11|TRBJ2-1|.|TRBV2
AGGTSGPDEQF
>13|TRBJ2-7|.|TRBV11-2
ASSLDWRGSYEQY
>11|TRBJ2-3|.|TRBV2
ASSLFRVDTQY
>13|TRBJ2-2|.|TRBV9
ASSIISGRTGELF
>12|TRBJ1-1|.|TRBV5-1
ASSVRDRDTEAF
>11|TRBJ2-7|.|TRBV6-1
ASGTARSYEQY
>11|TRBJ2-7|.|TRBV5-4
ASSLGTTPEQY
>12|TRBJ2-3|.|TRBV5-1
ASSLGQSTDTQY
>13|TRBJ2-3|.|TRBV5-4
ASSPRGSRADTQY
>11|TRBJ2-5|.|TRBV2
AKGARLQETQY
>10|TRBJ1-2|.|TRBV5-1
ASSPDRDGYT
>14|TRBJ1-2|once|TRBV18
ASSLGQEPTNYGYT
>13|TRBJ2-7|.|TRBV10-1
ASSESGTGTDEQY
>13|TRBJ1-2|.|TRBV4-3
ASSQTGSNYYGYT
>13|TRBJ2-3|.|TRBV7-2
ASSLSGTSTDTQY
>12|TRBJ2-7|.|TRBV5-1
ASSLVGARDEQY
>10|TRBJ1-2|.|TRBV7-9
ASSLDRDGYT
>14|TRBJ2-3|.|TRBV5-5
ASSLTAGGSADTQY
>12|TRBJ2-7|.|TRBV5-5
ASSLTGGPYEQY
>14|TRBJ2-1|.|TRBV14
ASSTSPGLADNEQF
>13|TRBJ2-2|few|TRBV7-8
ASSLARIAGETLF
>12|TRBJ2-5|.|TRBV27
ASSLAGMGETQY
>11|TRBJ2-1|.|TRBV2
ASSDFWTREQF
>12|TRBJ1-3|.|TRBV19
ASSFTYSGNTIY
>12|TRBJ2-3|.|TRBV6-5
ASSLAGITDTQY
>13|TRBJ2-7|once|TRBV15
ATSGSTGYGYEQY
>13|TRBJ2-3|.|TRBV18
ASSPLAGGTDTQY
>11|TRBJ2-3|.|TRBV10-2
ASPLAGTDTQY
>14|TRBJ2-7|.|TRBV27
ASRGTSGGQGREQY
>12|TRBJ2-7|.|TRBV6-6
ASRWDRAYYEQY
>13|TRBJ2-7|.|TRBV9
ASSPGVSASYEQY
>14|TRBJ2-2|.|TRBV2
ASRLLAGPNTGELF
>7|TRBJ1-5|.|TRBV4-3
AGLQPQH